These 15 T cell receptor beta chains originate from one sample sequenced in a study of blood T cell repertoires in COVID-19. Only in-frame clones appear in the TCRdb table, and some are missing; sequencing was by immunoSEQ multiplex PCR. The table includes approximately 230,000 clones, approximately 84% detected once. Source material: PBMCs or T cells enriched from blood (not recorded which). These receptors all stem from a man aged 35-49 years who had recovered from COVID-19.

The chain combines TRBV4-3 with TRBJ2-1; 12 bases map to TRBD2. The CDR3 totals 14 residues. Trimming at V came to 11 bases and at J to 6 bases, leaving 8 bases not matched to a gene. Looked up from germline, CDR1 is LGHNA and CDR2 is YSLEER. The CDR3 loop is CASGGTSGPNEQFF. In DNA form, the CDR3 reads TGCGCCTCCGGGGGGACTAGCGGGCCCAATGAGCAGTTCTTC.

CDR3 in amino acids: CASSIGGQWNTEAFF. The DNA of the CDR3 is TGTGCCAGTAGTATAGGAGGTCAATGGAACACTGAAGCTTTCTTT. The gene calls are TRBV19 and TRBJ1-1; unclear D gene. This CDR3 contains 15 residues. V lost 1 base and J lost 1, with 10 bases in between. In germline, CDR1 is LNHDA, CDR2 SQIVND (reference sequence).

CDR3 protein: CASSLISGGAADTQYF. The CDR3 DNA reads as TGTGCCAGCAGCCTAATTAGCGGGGGGGCTGCAGATACGCAGTATTTT. The chain carries TRBV5-6 and TRBJ2-3; 11 bases agree with TRBD2. Germline-derived CDR1 and CDR2 are SGHDT and YYEEEE. V trimming: 4 bases; J trimming: 4 bases; junction bases outside the gene matches: 8. This CDR3 contains 16 residues.

This clone showed up just a few times. This chain connects TRBV4-3 to TRBJ2-7; possibly TRBD1 for D (5 bases). The V gene's germline CDR1 is LGHNA and CDR2 YSLEER. The CDR3 covers 14 residues. V dropped 4 bases and J dropped 5 bases, with 15 bases sitting between them. CDR3 sequence reads: CASSPTEGVDEQYF. The CDR3 region has the DNA TGCGCCAGCAGCCCCACCGAAGGGGTGGACGAGCAGTACTTC.

V is TRBV19 and J is TRBJ2-5; no reliable D call. Per germline, CDR1 LNHDA and CDR2 SQIVND (reference sequence). The CDR3 loop spans 13 amino acids. V lost 3 bases and J lost 2, with 7 bases in between. Here the CDR3 reads CASSMAVQETQYF. The CDR3 DNA reads as TGTGCCAGTAGTATGGCCGTACAAGAGACCCAGTACTTC.

V is TRBV4-3 and J is TRBJ2-3, with 7 bases that match TRBD1. V dropped 0 bases and J dropped 3; count of bases not matched to a gene: 9. The CDR3 spans 17 residues. The V gene's germline CDR1 is LGHNA and CDR2 YSLEER. CDR3: CASSQDLPTGPTDTQYF. CDR3 DNA: TGCGCCAGCAGCCAAGATCTCCCGACAGGGCCTACAGATACGCAGTATTTT.

The chain couples TRBV19 to TRBJ1-5; D is ambiguous. The V gene lost 4 bases and the J gene lost 0 bases, with 4 bases spanning the gap. In germline, CDR1 is LNHDA, CDR2 SQIVND (reference sequence). CDR3 length: 13 amino acids. CDR3 in amino acids: CASSKHSNQPQHF. The CDR3 DNA reads as TGTGCCAGTAGTAAGCATAGCAATCAGCCCCAGCATTTT. The full variable domain, in which reference TRBV19 and TRBJ1-5 provide the parts outside the CDR3, is DGGITQSPKYLFRKEGQNVTLSCEQNLNHDAMYWYRQDPGQGLRLIYYSQIVNDFQKGDIAEGYSVSREKKESFPLTVTSAQKNPTAFYLCASSKHSNQPQHFGDGTRLSIL.

In this sample, this clone turned up once. The chain is built from TRBV12-3 or TRBV12-4 and TRBJ2-1; no reliable D call. V lost 4 bases to trimming and J lost 8 bases, with 9 bases between them. This CDR3 is built from 12 residues. Here the CDR3 reads CASSSPIHEQFF. In DNA, the CDR3 is TGTGCCAGCAGTTCCCCCATTCATGAGCAGTTCTTC.

In nucleotides, the CDR3 is TGTGCCAGCAGTCCCCTAGCGGGAACCTACGAGCAGTACTTC. This encodes CASSPLAGTYEQYF. The chain carries TRBV28 and TRBJ2-7, with 9 bases identical to TRBD2. The germline V gene has CDR1 MDHEN and CDR2 SYDVKM. The CDR3 is 14 residues long. The V and J ends lost 5 bases and 2 bases, in that order; junction bases with no gene match: 4.

CDR3 DNA: TGTGCCAGCAGCTTCCAGGGGGCGTACAATGAGCAGTTCTTC. The encoded protein is CASSFQGAYNEQFF. V usage is TRBV7-9 and J usage is TRBJ2-1; 8 bases are shared with TRBD1. Germline values: CDR1 SEHNR, CDR2 FQNEAQ (reference sequence). The CDR3 is made up of 14 amino acids. J gave up 4 bases and V 3 bases, and 2 bases lay outside the gene matches.

The chain has TRBV11-2 and TRBJ2-7; D is unresolved. Trimming stripped 0 bases from V and 3 bases from J, with 9 bases between. Looked up from germline, CDR1 is SGHAT and CDR2 is FQNNGV. This CDR3 comprises 14 residues. The CDR3 loop is CASSLEPQHYEQYF. CDR3 DNA: TGTGCCAGCAGCTTAGAACCACAACACTACGAGCAGTACTTC. Using reference TRBV11-2 and TRBJ2-7 for the parts outside the CDR3, the full variable domain is EAGVAQSPRYKIIEKRQSVAFWCNPISGHATLYWYQQILGQGPKLLIQFQNNGVVDDSQLPKDRFSAERLKGVDSTLKIQPAKLEDSAVYLCASSLEPQHYEQYFGPGTRLTVT.

The chain has TRBV7-2 and TRBJ1-4, with 9 bases lining up with TRBD1. The CDR3 consists of 15 residues. Germline loops: CDR1 SGHTA, CDR2 FQGNSA. V shed 5 bases and J 7 bases; nucleotides not matched to a gene: 8. The CDR3 DNA follows: TGTGCCAGCAGCCCTACCGGGACAGGGAGTGAAAAACTGTTTTTT. Translation: CASSPTGTGSEKLFF.

The chain joins TRBV6-5 to TRBJ1-1, with 9 bases identical to TRBD1. J lost 1 base, V lost 2 bases, and 5 bases had no gene match. Germline loops: CDR1 MNHEY, CDR2 SVGAGI. This CDR3 has 16 residues. CDR3 protein: CASSYPRGQGNTEAFF. The CDR3 region has the DNA TGTGCCAGCAGTTACCCCAGGGGACAGGGGAACACTGAAGCTTTCTTT.

A few counts support this clone. This chain uses TRBV28 with TRBJ1-4; D may be TRBD1 (5 bases). The CDR3 has 16 residues. V lost 4 bases and J lost 8, with 20 bases in between. Per germline, CDR1 MDHEN and CDR2 SYDVKM. CDR3 coding DNA: TGTGCCAGCAGTTCCACAAGTCAGGGAAGAAGGGAAAAACTGTTTTTT. Translation gives CASSSTSQGRREKLFF. Full variable domain (outside the CDR3, taken from reference TRBV28 and TRBJ1-4): DVKVTQSSRYLVKRTGEKVFLECVQDMDHENMFWYRQDPGLGLRLIYFSYDVKMKEKGDIPEGYSVSREKKERFSLILESASTNQTSMYLCASSSTSQGRREKLFFGSGTQLSVL.

The chain links TRBV27 to TRBJ1-4; tentative D call: TRBD1 (6 bases). The CDR3 has 15 amino acids. The V gene's germline CDR1 is MNHEY and CDR2 SMNVEV (reference sequence). Trimming took 5 bases from V and 4 from J, leaving 14 bases between them. Here the CDR3 DNA reads TGTGCCAGCAGTCCCTCAGGGGCTCATAATGAAAAACTGTTTTTT. Translation: CASSPSGAHNEKLFF.